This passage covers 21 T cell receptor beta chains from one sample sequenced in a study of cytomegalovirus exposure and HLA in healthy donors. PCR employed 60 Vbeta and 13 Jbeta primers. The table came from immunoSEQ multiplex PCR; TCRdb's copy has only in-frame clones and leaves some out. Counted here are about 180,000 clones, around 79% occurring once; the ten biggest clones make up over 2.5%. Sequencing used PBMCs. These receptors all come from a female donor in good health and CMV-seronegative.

Here the CDR3 DNA reads TGTGCCAGCAGCTTACCCCCAACTCTTTCTCCCGGGAACACTGAAGCTTTCTTT. Translation: CASSLPPTLSPGNTEAFF. This sequence joins TRBV7-2 and TRBJ1-1; D unclear. Germline assignment: CDR1 SGHTA and CDR2 FQGNSA. Trimming cost V 2 bases and J 1 base, with 20 bases left between them. CDR3 length: 18 residues. Based on the CDR3 plus reference TRBV7-2 and TRBJ1-1, the full variable domain is GAGVSQSPSNKVTEKGKDVELRCDPISGHTALYWYRQSLGQGLEFLIYFQGNSAPDKSGLPSDRFSAERTGGSVSTLTIQRTQQEDSAVYLCASSLPPTLSPGNTEAFFGQGTRLTVV.

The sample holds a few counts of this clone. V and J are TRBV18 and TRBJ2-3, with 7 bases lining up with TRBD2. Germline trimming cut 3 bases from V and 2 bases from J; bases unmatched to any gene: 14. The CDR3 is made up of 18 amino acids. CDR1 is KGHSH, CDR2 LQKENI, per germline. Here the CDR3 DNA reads TGTGCCAGCTCACCCCAACCACAGACTAGCAGTCTCACAGATACGCAGTATTTT. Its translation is CASSPQPQTSSLTDTQYF.

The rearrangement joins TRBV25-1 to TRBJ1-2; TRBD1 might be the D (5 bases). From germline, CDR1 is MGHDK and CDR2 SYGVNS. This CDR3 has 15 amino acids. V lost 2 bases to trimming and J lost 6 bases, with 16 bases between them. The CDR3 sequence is CASSEIGAGGDGYTF. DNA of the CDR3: TGTGCCAGCAGTGAAATTGGGGCCGGAGGGGATGGCTACACCTTC.

In nucleotides, the CDR3 is TGTGCCGGGGGGGAGAACACTGAAGCTTTCTTT. Translating gives CAGGENTEAFF. V usage is TRBV6-6 and J usage is TRBJ1-1, with a weak D call TRBD1 (5 bases). The CDR3 covers 11 residues. In germline, CDR1 is MNHNY, CDR2 SVGAGI (reference sequence). V dropped 11 bases and J dropped 1 base, with 8 bases sitting between them.

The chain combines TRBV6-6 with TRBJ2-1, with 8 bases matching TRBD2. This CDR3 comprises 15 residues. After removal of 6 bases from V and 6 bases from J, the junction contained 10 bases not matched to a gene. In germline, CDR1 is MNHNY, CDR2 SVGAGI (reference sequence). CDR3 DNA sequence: TGTGCCAGCAGGCCTGGGACTAGGACGCCCAATGAGCAGTTCTTC. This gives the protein CASRPGTRTPNEQFF.

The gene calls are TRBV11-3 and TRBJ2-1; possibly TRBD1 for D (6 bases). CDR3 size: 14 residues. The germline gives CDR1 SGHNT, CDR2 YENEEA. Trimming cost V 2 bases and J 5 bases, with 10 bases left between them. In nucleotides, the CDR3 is TGTGCCAGCAGCTTAACACAGGGCAACAATGAGCAGTTCTTC. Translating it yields CASSLTQGNNEQFF.

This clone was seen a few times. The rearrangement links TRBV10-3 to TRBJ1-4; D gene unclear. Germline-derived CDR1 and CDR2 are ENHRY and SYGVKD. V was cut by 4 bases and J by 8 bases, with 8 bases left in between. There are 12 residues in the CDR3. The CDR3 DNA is TGTGCCATCAGTGTATCGGGGGAAAAACTGTTTTTT. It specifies CAISVSGEKLFF.

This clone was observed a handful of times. The CDR3 coding sequence is TGTGCCAGCAGCTTAGGGGGTAGCGGGGTGGCAGATACGCAGTATTTT. It specifies CASSLGGSGVADTQYF. This chain links TRBV7-9 with TRBJ2-3, with TRBD2 identical over 8 bases. CDR3 size: 16 residues. The trim removed 1 base at V and 4 bases at J, leaving 7 bases unmatched. Per the germline V gene, CDR1 is SEHNR and CDR2 is FQNEAQ (reference sequence). The full variable domain, in which reference TRBV7-9 and TRBJ2-3 provide the parts outside the CDR3, is DTGVSQNPRHKITKRGQNVTFRCDPISEHNRLYWYRQTLGQGPEFLTYFQNEAQLEKSRLLSDRFSAERPKGSFSTLEIQRTEQGDSAMYLCASSLGGSGVADTQYFGPGTRLTVL.

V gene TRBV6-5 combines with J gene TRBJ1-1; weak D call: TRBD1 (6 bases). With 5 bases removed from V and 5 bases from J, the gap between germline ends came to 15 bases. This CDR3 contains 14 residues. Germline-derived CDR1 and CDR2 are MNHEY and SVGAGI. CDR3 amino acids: CASSGGGEATEAFF. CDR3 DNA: TGTGCCAGCAGTGGAGGGGGGGAGGCGACTGAAGCTTTCTTT.

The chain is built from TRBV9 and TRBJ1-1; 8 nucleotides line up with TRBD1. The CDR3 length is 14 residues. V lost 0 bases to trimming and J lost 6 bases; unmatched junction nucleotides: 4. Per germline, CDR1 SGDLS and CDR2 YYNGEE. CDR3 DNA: TGTGCCAGCAGCGTAGACCCAGGGGGCTCTGAAGCTTTCTTT. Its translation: CASSVDPGGSEAFF. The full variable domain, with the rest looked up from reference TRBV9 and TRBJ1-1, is DSGVTQTPKHLITATGQRVTLRCSPRSGDLSVYWYQQSLDQGLQFLIQYYNGEERAKGNILERFSAQQFPDLHSELNLSSLELGDSALYFCASSVDPGGSEAFFGQGTRLTVV.

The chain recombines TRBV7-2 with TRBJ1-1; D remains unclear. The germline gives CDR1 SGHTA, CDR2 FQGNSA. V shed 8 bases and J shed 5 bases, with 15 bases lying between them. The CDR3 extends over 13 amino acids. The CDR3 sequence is CASASPWRTEAFF. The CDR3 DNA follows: TGTGCCAGCGCCTCACCTTGGAGGACTGAAGCTTTCTTT.

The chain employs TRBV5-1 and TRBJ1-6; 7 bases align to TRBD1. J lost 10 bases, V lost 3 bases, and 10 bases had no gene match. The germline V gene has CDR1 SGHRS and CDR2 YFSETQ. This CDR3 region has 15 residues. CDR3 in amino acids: CASSSEGAGKSPLHF. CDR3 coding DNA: TGCGCCAGCAGCTCAGAGGGGGCGGGCAAGTCACCCCTCCACTTT.

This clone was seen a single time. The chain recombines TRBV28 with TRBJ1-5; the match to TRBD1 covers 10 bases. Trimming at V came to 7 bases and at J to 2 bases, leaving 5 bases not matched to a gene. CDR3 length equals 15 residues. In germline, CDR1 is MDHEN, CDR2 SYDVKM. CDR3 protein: CASIRQGARNQPQHF. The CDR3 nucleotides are TGTGCCAGCATCCGACAGGGGGCGCGCAATCAGCCCCAGCATTTT.

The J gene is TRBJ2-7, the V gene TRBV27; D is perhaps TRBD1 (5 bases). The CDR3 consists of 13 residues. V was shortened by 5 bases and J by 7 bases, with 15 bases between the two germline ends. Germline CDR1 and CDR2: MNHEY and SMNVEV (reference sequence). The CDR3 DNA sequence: TGTGCCAGCAGTCTCCGGCCAACAGGTGAGCAGTACTTC. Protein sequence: CASSLRPTGEQYF.

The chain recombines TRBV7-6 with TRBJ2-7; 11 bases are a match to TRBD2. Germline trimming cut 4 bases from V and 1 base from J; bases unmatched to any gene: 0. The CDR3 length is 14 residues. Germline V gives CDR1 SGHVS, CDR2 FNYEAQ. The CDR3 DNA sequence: TGTGCCAGCAGCTGGACTAGCGGGTCCTACGAGCAGTACTTC. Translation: CASSWTSGSYEQYF.

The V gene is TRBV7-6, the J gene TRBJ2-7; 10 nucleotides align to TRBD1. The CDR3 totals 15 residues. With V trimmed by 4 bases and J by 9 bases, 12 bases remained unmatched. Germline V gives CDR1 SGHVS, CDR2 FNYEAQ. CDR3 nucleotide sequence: TGTGCCAGCAGCTCGACGGGACAGGGGTTTGCCCGGCAGTACTTC. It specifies CASSSTGQGFARQYF.

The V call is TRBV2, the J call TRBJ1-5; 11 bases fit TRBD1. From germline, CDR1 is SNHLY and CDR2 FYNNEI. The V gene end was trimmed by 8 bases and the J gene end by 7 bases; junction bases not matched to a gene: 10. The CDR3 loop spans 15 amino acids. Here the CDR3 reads CASLRDRGSRQPQHF. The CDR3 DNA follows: TGTGCCAGCCTCCGGGACAGGGGGTCGAGGCAGCCCCAGCATTTT.

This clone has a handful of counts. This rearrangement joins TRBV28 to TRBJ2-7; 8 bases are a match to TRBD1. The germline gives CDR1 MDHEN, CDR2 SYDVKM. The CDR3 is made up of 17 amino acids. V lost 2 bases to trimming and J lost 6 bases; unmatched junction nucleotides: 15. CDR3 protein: CASSLRWIRTGTVEQYF. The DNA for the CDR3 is TGTGCCAGCAGTTTACGATGGATTCGGACAGGGACCGTCGAGCAGTACTTC.

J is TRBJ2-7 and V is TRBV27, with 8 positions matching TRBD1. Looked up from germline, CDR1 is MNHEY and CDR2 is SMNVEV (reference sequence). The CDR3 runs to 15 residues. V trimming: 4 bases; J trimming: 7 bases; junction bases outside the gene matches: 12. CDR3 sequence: CASSSIPDRGKEQYF. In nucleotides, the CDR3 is TGTGCCAGCAGTTCCATCCCTGACAGGGGAAAAGAGCAGTACTTC.

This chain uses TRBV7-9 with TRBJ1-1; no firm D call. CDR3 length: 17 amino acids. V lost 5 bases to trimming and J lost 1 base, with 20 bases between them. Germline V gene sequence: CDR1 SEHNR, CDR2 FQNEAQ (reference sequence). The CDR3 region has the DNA TGTGCCAGCAGCCCCTCTTACGTTGTAGACTCGAACACTGAAGCTTTCTTT. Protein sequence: CASSPSYVVDSNTEAFF. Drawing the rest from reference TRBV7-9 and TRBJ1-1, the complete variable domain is DTGVSQNPRHKITKRGQNVTFRCDPISEHNRLYWYRQTLGQGPEFLTYFQNEAQLEKSRLLSDRFSAERPKGSFSTLEIQRTEQGDSAMYLCASSPSYVVDSNTEAFFGQGTRLTVV.

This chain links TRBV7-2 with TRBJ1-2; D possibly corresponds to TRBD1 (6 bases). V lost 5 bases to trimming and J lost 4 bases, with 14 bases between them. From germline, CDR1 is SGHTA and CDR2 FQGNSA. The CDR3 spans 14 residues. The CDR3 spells CASSTPTGTYGYTF. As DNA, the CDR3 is TGTGCCAGCAGCACGCCGACAGGAACCTATGGCTACACCTTC. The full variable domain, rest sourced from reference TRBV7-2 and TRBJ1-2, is GAGVSQSPSNKVTEKGKDVELRCDPISGHTALYWYRQSLGQGLEFLIYFQGNSAPDKSGLPSDRFSAERTGGSVSTLTIQRTQQEDSAVYLCASSTPTGTYGYTFGSGTRLTVV.